These 10 T cell receptor beta chains came from one sample sequenced in a study of cytomegalovirus exposure and HLA in healthy donors. The study ran its PCR with 60 Vbeta and 13 Jbeta primers. Data came from immunoSEQ multiplex PCR; TCRdb stores just in-frame clones and leaves some out. The repertoire holds about 160,000 clones, with approximately 88% as singletons. Sample: PBMCs. The receptors come from a young man in good health and CMV-seronegative.

The gene calls are TRBV9 and TRBJ2-6; D not resolved. Germline-derived CDR1 and CDR2 are SGDLS and YYNGEE. V gave up 3 bases and J gave up 0 bases, with 22 bases separating them. This CDR3 spans 20 amino acids. The CDR3 sequence: CASSGYKTTRLFSGANVLTF. The CDR3 DNA reads as TGTGCCAGCAGCGGATATAAAACGACAAGGCTGTTCTCTGGGGCCAACGTCCTGACTTTC.

About this clone: At one of its ends the junction is not consistent with the germline gene, which may arise from a read error. The chain combines TRBV7-9 with TRBJ2-3, with 9 bases fitting TRBD2. CDR3 length: 16 amino acids. Per the germline V gene, CDR1 is SEHNR and CDR2 is FQNEAQ (reference sequence). The CDR3 here is CSSTVGSGGSTDTQYF. The CDR3 DNA reads TGTTCCAGCACCGTCGGCAGCGGGGGGAGCACAGATACGCAGTATTTT.

The chain is built from TRBV6-5 and TRBJ2-7, with a tentative D call TRBD2 (6 bases). CDR3 size: 13 residues. CDR1 is MNHEY, CDR2 SVGAGI, per germline. Between the trimmed V and J ends, which lost 2 bases and 7 bases, there was a span of 12 bases. The CDR3, as DNA: TGTGCCAGCAGTTACCAGGGAGGTTGGGAGCAGTACTTC. Its protein is CASSYQGGWEQYF.

This sequence joins TRBV6-5 and TRBJ1-5, with 8 bases matching TRBD1. From germline, CDR1 is MNHEY and CDR2 SVGAGI. After removal of 0 bases from V and 6 bases from J, the junction contained 7 bases not matched to a gene. This CDR3 has 16 amino acids. The CDR3 region is CASSYSRAGGTQPQHF. Written as DNA, the CDR3 is TGTGCCAGCAGTTACTCGAGGGCAGGGGGCACTCAGCCCCAGCATTTT.

The chain carries TRBV7-9 and TRBJ1-4; 8 bases are a match to TRBD1. There are 15 residues in the CDR3. Germline loops: CDR1 SEHNR, CDR2 FQNEAQ (reference sequence). V lost 4 bases and J lost 8; bases outside the gene matches: 9. CDR3 in DNA: TGTGCCAGCAGCTCCTACAGGGGGGCGGGAGAAAAACTGTTTTTT. Encoded protein: CASSSYRGAGEKLFF.

V is TRBV5-1 and J is TRBJ2-7; maybe TRBD1 (6 bases). The germline V and J ends were trimmed by 2 bases and 1 base, with 7 bases remaining between them. This CDR3 spans 13 amino acids. CDR1 is SGHRS, CDR2 YFSETQ, per germline. In nucleotides, the CDR3 is TGCGCCAGCAGCTTCGACAGGTCCTACGAGCAGTACTTC. This encodes CASSFDRSYEQYF.

J is TRBJ2-1 and V is TRBV6-6; 11 nucleotides match TRBD2. Germline CDR1 reads MNHNY; CDR2 reads SVGAGI (reference sequence). The CDR3 has 14 amino acids. The J segment lost 13 bases and the V segment lost 4 bases, leaving 9 bases of the junction unmatched. In DNA, the CDR3 is TGTGCCAGCAGTTCCGAGACTAGCGGGATGGCCCAGTTCTTC. Protein: CASSSETSGMAQFF.

V gene TRBV30 combines with J gene TRBJ2-3; 10 nucleotides align to TRBD2. The CDR3 covers 15 residues. Germline CDR1 GTSNPN, CDR2 SVGIG (reference sequence). The trim removed 3 bases at V and 6 bases at J, leaving 9 bases unmatched. CDR3 residues: CAWSGSGGAFDTQYF. In DNA, the CDR3 is TGTGCCTGGAGCGGGAGCGGGGGGGCTTTTGATACGCAGTATTTT.

V is TRBV30 and J is TRBJ2-3; D is perhaps TRBD2 (5 bases). The germline V gene has CDR1 GTSNPN and CDR2 SVGIG (reference sequence). Trimming removed 0 bases at V and 0 bases at J, with 10 bases between. CDR3 size: 15 residues. This chain's CDR3 is CAWSVPRVSTDTQYF. CDR3 coding DNA: TGTGCCTGGAGTGTCCCGCGGGTCAGCACAGATACGCAGTATTTT.

This clone was recorded once. V gene TRBV5-1 combines with J gene TRBJ2-5, with TRBD1 matching 10 bases. The end of the DNA is better explained by TRBJ2-7, so the J call may be wrong. Germline V CDR1 and CDR2: SGHRS, YFSETQ. The length of the CDR3 is 16 residues. The CDR3 region has the DNA TGCGCCAGCAGCCCCGATTACCCGGGACAGGGGAACGAGCAGTACTTC. Translated, it gives CASSPDYPGQGNEQYF.